The 28 T cell receptor beta chains given below trace back to one sample, sequenced in a study of T cells in localized non-small cell lung cancer. Profiled with immunoSEQ multiplex PCR; TCRdb holds only in-frame clones, not every one. The table lists about 59,000 clones, 91% of them singletons. Sample: peripheral blood, taken before any cancer treatment. These receptors came from a man between 40 and 70 years old with stage I lung adenocarcinoma.

This rearrangement joins TRBV7-8 to TRBJ2-1; 8 positions match TRBD2. The CDR3 runs 17 residues. Losses at the gene ends were 5 bases for V and 0 bases for J; bases not matched to a gene: 9. Germline CDR1 SGHVS, CDR2 FQNEAQ. CDR3 loop: CASSRRSGTSSYNEQFF. CDR3 nucleotides: TGTGCCAGCAGCCGACGTAGCGGGACAAGCTCCTACAATGAGCAGTTCTTC.

This chain uses TRBV18 with TRBJ2-1; the match to TRBD2 covers 14 bases. With 2 bases clipped from V and 8 bases from J, the junction kept 5 bases outside the gene matches. From germline, CDR1 is KGHSH and CDR2 LQKENI. The CDR3 is 16 amino acids. The CDR3 is CASSPMGLAGVDEQFF. The CDR3 DNA reads as TGTGCCAGCTCACCAATGGGACTAGCGGGAGTAGATGAGCAGTTCTTC.

The V gene is TRBV9, the J gene TRBJ2-1; D is possibly TRBD1 (6 bases). V shed 4 bases and J shed 3 bases, with 14 bases lying between them. There are 15 residues in the CDR3. The germline gives CDR1 SGDLS, CDR2 YYNGEE. The CDR3 reads CASSSAGVNYNEQFF. The CDR3 DNA reads TGTGCCAGCAGCTCAGCAGGGGTTAACTACAATGAGCAGTTCTTC.

This rearrangement joins TRBV30 to TRBJ2-2; D possibly corresponds to TRBD1 (6 bases). Germline values: CDR1 GTSNPN, CDR2 SVGIG (reference sequence). V lost 2 bases and J 6 bases, leaving 16 bases between the germline ends. This CDR3 comprises 15 residues. The CDR3 sequence is CAWSQGPGTSGELFF. The CDR3 nucleotides read TGTGCCTGGAGTCAGGGGCCCGGAACATCCGGGGAGCTGTTTTTT.

This chain's CDR3 is CASSYSDDPYEQYF. The CDR3 DNA is TGTGCCAGCAGTTACTCGGACGATCCCTACGAGCAGTACTTC. The rearrangement uses TRBV6-6 and TRBJ2-7; no clear D. Trimming took off 0 bases at V and 2 bases at J, with 8 bases between the two ends. This CDR3 has 14 amino acids. Germline assignment: CDR1 MNHNY and CDR2 SVGAGI (reference sequence).

The J gene is TRBJ2-2, the V gene TRBV15; no firm D call. Trimming removed 0 bases at V and 6 bases at J, with 8 bases between. Germline CDR1 reads LNHNV; CDR2 reads YYDKDF (reference sequence). The CDR3 consists of 14 residues. The chain's CDR3 is CATSRDRSPGELFF. The CDR3 region has the DNA TGTGCCACCAGCAGAGATCGGAGCCCCGGGGAGCTGTTTTTT.

This chain uses TRBV7-2 with TRBJ1-3; D is unresolved. CDR1 is SGHTA, CDR2 FQGNSA, per germline. This CDR3 is 13 amino acids long. The V end lost 11 bases, the J end lost 3 bases, and 14 bases lay between the germline ends. CDR3 protein: CADEPLVGNTIYF. CDR3 in DNA: TGTGCCGATGAGCCCCTGGTTGGAAACACCATATATTTT.

The V and J genes are TRBV4-1 and TRBJ2-3, with D unclear. Germline V gene data show CDR1 as MGHRA and CDR2 as YSYEKL. The V and J ends lost 2 bases and 1 base respectively, with 7 bases between them. The CDR3 loop spans 14 amino acids. For the CDR3, the DNA is TGCGCCAGCAGCCAACGCGCAGGCACAGATACGCAGTATTTT. It yields the protein CASSQRAGTDTQYF.

The chain uses TRBV11-2 and TRBJ2-5, with 11 bases identical to TRBD2. The germline V gene has CDR1 SGHAT and CDR2 FQNNGV. The length of the CDR3 is 13 residues. The ends lost 6 bases at V and 5 bases at J; junction bases unmatched: 2. CDR3 sequence (DNA): TGTGCCAGCAGACTAGCGGGAGAGGAGACCCAGTACTTC. Protein sequence: CASRLAGEETQYF. The whole variable domain, filled in from reference TRBV11-2 and TRBJ2-5, reads EAGVAQSPRYKIIEKRQSVAFWCNPISGHATLYWYQQILGQGPKLLIQFQNNGVVDDSQLPKDRFSAERLKGVDSTLKIQPAKLEDSAVYLCASRLAGEETQYFGPGTRLLVL.

The chain combines TRBV4-1 with TRBJ2-7; 8 bases align to TRBD1. With V trimmed by 2 bases and J by 2 bases, 8 bases remained unmatched. This CDR3 spans 16 amino acids. The V gene's germline CDR1 is MGHRA and CDR2 YSYEKL. CDR3 in amino acids: CASSQNDRGPTYEQYF. The CDR3 bases are TGCGCCAGCAGCCAAAACGACAGGGGCCCTACCTACGAGCAGTACTTC.

This clone was counted between two and nine times. V and J are TRBV5-1 and TRBJ2-7; 9 bases fit TRBD2. Germline V gene lookup returns CDR1 SGHRS and CDR2 YFSETQ. The V segment lost 6 bases and the J segment 7 bases; nucleotides outside the gene matches: 11. The CDR3 is 14 amino acids. The CDR3 region has the DNA TGCGCCAGCAAGTTGGGGACTAGCTCCAGGGAGCAGTACTTC. This sequence encodes CASKLGTSSREQYF. The full variable domain, completed using reference TRBV5-1 and TRBJ2-7, is KAGVTQTPRYLIKTRGQQVTLSCSPISGHRSVSWYQQTPGQGLQFLFEYFSETQRNKGNFPGRFSGRQFSNSRSEMNVSTLELGDSALYLCASKLGTSSREQYFGPGTRLTVT.

V gene TRBV7-2 combines with J gene TRBJ2-3, with D possibly matching TRBD2 (5 bases). The CDR3 runs 16 residues. V dropped 5 bases and J dropped 0 bases, with 15 bases sitting between them. Per the germline V gene, CDR1 is SGHTA and CDR2 is FQGNSA. The CDR3, as DNA: TGTGCCAGCAGCCAATACGATTGGACTAGCACAGATACGCAGTATTTT. Its protein product is CASSQYDWTSTDTQYF.

This clone has a single count. The CDR3 loop reads CASSQTSGRYNEQFF. CDR3 coding DNA: TGCGCCAGCAGCCAGACTAGCGGGAGGTACAATGAGCAGTTCTTC. This chain connects TRBV4-1 to TRBJ2-1, with TRBD2 matching 13 bases. Germline CDR1 MGHRA, CDR2 YSYEKL. With V trimmed by 3 bases and J by 4 bases, 0 bases remained unmatched. The CDR3 is 15 residues long.

The rearrangement links TRBV7-2 to TRBJ1-3; possibly TRBD1 for D (5 bases). The CDR3 runs to 17 residues. CDR1 SGHTA and CDR2 FQGNSA come from the germline V gene. Trimming left V 5 bases short and J 4 bases short, with 21 bases between. The CDR3 DNA reads as TGTGCCAGCAGCCGGGACCAGGGACCCTTGTCCGGAAACACCATATATTTT. Encoded protein: CASSRDQGPLSGNTIYF.

The rearrangement joins TRBV11-1 to TRBJ2-2; 9 positions match TRBD1. Germline V lookup: CDR1 SGHAT, CDR2 FQDESV (reference sequence). J lost 5 bases, V lost 3 bases, and 10 bases had no gene match. This CDR3 spans 17 amino acids. The CDR3 loop is CASSFTWTGVETGELFF. CDR3 DNA sequence: TGTGCCAGCAGCTTTACCTGGACAGGGGTGGAAACCGGGGAGCTGTTTTTT.

The V and J genes are TRBV7-9 and TRBJ2-1, with TRBD2 identical over 9 bases. The germline CDR1 and CDR2 sequences are SEHNR and FQNEAQ (reference sequence). The J segment lost 7 bases and the V segment lost 6 bases, leaving 7 bases of the junction unmatched. The CDR3 is 14 amino acids. The CDR3 DNA follows: TGTGCCAGCAGGGCTGGCGGGAGGGTTAATGAGCAGTTCTTC. This sequence encodes CASRAGGRVNEQFF.

V and J are TRBV7-8 and TRBJ1-1; D is perhaps TRBD1 (5 bases). Trimming took 4 bases from V and 0 from J, leaving 15 bases between them. Germline-derived CDR1 and CDR2 are SGHVS and FQNEAQ. The CDR3 is 16 residues long. The CDR3 protein is CASSSGPGPMNTEAFF. CDR3 bases: TGTGCCAGCAGCTCCGGCCCGGGACCTATGAACACTGAAGCTTTCTTT.

Only one count was recorded for this clone. V is TRBV29-1 and J is TRBJ1-1, with D unclear. Germline values: CDR1 SQVTM, CDR2 ANQGSEA. V lost 2 bases, J lost 1 base, and 2 bases lay in between. This CDR3 is built from 11 residues. The CDR3 sequence is CSVETNTEAFF. CDR3 in DNA: TGCAGCGTTGAAACGAACACTGAAGCTTTCTTT.

The J gene is TRBJ2-1, the V gene TRBV7-8; the D gene is possibly TRBD2 (5 bases). The germline V and J ends were trimmed by 5 bases and 8 bases, with 19 bases remaining between them. Germline CDR1 and CDR2: SGHVS and FQNEAQ. This CDR3 is 15 amino acids long. For the CDR3, the DNA is TGTGCCAGCAGCCCTCTCGGGCTAGCAGCCGATGAGCAGTTCTTC. It yields the protein CASSPLGLAADEQFF.

This clone has only a few counts. The chain joins TRBV27 to TRBJ2-3; TRBD2 aligns across 11 bases. Germline V gene sequence: CDR1 MNHEY, CDR2 SMNVEV (reference sequence). CDR3 length: 16 amino acids. V shed 2 bases and J 2 bases; nucleotides not matched to a gene: 3. CDR3 in amino acids: CASSLTSGSITDTQYF. DNA of the CDR3: TGTGCCAGCAGTTTAACTAGCGGGAGTATCACAGATACGCAGTATTTT.

This clone has just a few counts. CDR3 nucleotides: TGTGCCAGTTGGACAGGGCAAGGCACAGATACGCAGTATTTT. The encoded protein is CASWTGQGTDTQYF. This sequence joins TRBV19 and TRBJ2-3; TRBD1 agrees at 8 bases. With V trimmed by 8 bases and J by 1 base, 5 bases remained unmatched. Germline assignment: CDR1 LNHDA and CDR2 SQIVND (reference sequence). The CDR3 contains 14 residues.

The chain combines TRBV5-1 with TRBJ2-3; TRBD1 matches at 10 bases. The CDR3 has 15 residues. The germline V gene has CDR1 SGHRS and CDR2 YFSETQ. The V segment lost 5 bases and the J segment 4 bases; nucleotides outside the gene matches: 7. The CDR3 DNA reads TGCGCCAGCAGAGCGACAGGGGGCGACGCAGATACGCAGTATTTT. It codes for CASRATGGDADTQYF.

The V call is TRBV6-6, the J call TRBJ1-1; D gene uncertain. Looked up from germline, CDR1 is MNHNY and CDR2 is SVGAGI (reference sequence). This CDR3 has 13 residues. V lost 5 bases and J lost 3, with 10 bases in between. CDR3 DNA: TGTGCCAGCAGTAAGGACGTATACACTGAAGCTTTCTTT. Translated, it gives CASSKDVYTEAFF.

The V call is TRBV29-1, the J call TRBJ2-7, with unresolved D. V lost 7 bases, J lost 6 bases, and 10 bases lay in between. This CDR3 region has 10 residues. CDR1 is SQVTM, CDR2 ANQGSEA, per germline. CDR3 in DNA: TGCAGCGGTGTTTGGGGCGAGCAGTACTTC. This encodes CSGVWGEQYF.

The chain links TRBV29-1 to TRBJ2-7; 8 bases line up with TRBD2. V gave up 3 bases and J gave up 5 bases; unmatched junction bases: 9. This CDR3 has 14 amino acids. From germline, CDR1 is SQVTM and CDR2 ANQGSEA. CDR3 nucleotides: TGCAGCGTTGACACGTTAGCGGGAAGCCACGAGCAGTACTTC. It yields the protein CSVDTLAGSHEQYF.

This clone was seen a single time. J is TRBJ2-7 and V is TRBV7-2; 8 bases are shared with TRBD2. V lost 3 bases to trimming and J lost 1 base; unmatched junction nucleotides: 5. Germline CDR1 reads SGHTA; CDR2 reads FQGNSA. The CDR3 covers 15 residues. CDR3 sequence reads: CASSLFLAGSYEQYF. The CDR3, as DNA: TGTGCCAGCAGCTTGTTCTTAGCGGGATCCTACGAGCAGTACTTC.

This clone was counted a single time. V and J are TRBV2 and TRBJ2-1; D perhaps matches TRBD2 (6 bases). The CDR3 has 16 residues. V gave up 5 bases and J gave up 7 bases, with 21 bases separating them. Germline CDR1 reads SNHLY; CDR2 reads FYNNEI. In DNA form, the CDR3 reads TGTGCCAGCAGTATCTCTAGCGTACGCACGGAGAATGAGCAGTTCTTC. This sequence encodes CASSISSVRTENEQFF. Full variable domain (outside the CDR3, taken from reference TRBV2 and TRBJ2-1): EPEVTQTPSHQVTQMGQEVILRCVPISNHLYFYWYRQILGQKVEFLVSFYNNEISEKSEIFDDQFSVERPDGSNFTLKIRSTKLEDSAMYFCASSISSVRTENEQFFGPGTRLTVL.

The chain links TRBV5-6 to TRBJ2-1, with 12 positions matching TRBD2. The CDR3 loop spans 16 amino acids. V lost 0 bases, J lost 8 bases, and 6 bases stayed unmatched. The V gene's germline CDR1 is SGHDT and CDR2 YYEEEE. The CDR3, as DNA: TGTGCCAGCAGCTTGGTAGCTAGCGGGAGGGGGGATGAGCAGTTCTTC. Protein: CASSLVASGRGDEQFF.